This T cell receptor beta chain appears in the sequencing data of a study of graft-versus-host responses after intestinal transplantation. Study as a whole: Recipients were all induced with anti-thymocyte globulin, then given tacrolimus and steroids for about 3 years.

After removal of 10 bases from V and 5 bases from J, the junction contained 12 bases not matched to a gene. The CDR3 is 15 residues long. From germline, CDR1 is LNHDA and CDR2 SQIVND (reference sequence). Sequencing was performed with immunoSEQ multiplex PCR; in TCRdb, only in-frame clones are kept and a portion is missing. Of approximately 5,000 clones in the sample, more than 55% were seen once. Lamina propria and intraepithelial lymphocytes were released by processing graft tissue. Specimen: ileum tissue, collected about 300 days after intestinal transplant. This chain connects TRBV19 to TRBJ2-5, with 11 bases aligning to TRBD2. The sequence was obtained from a human patient who received an intestinal transplant, so some T cells may come from the graft donor. The CDR3, as DNA: TGTGCCACCACCGGTTCTAGCGGGAGGAGGGAGACCCAGTACTTC. Residues: CATTGSSGRRETQYF.